This TCR beta chain was recovered during a study of identical twins. TCRdb reanalysed the 5' RACE reads using MiXCR and keeps one entry per CDR3 protein. The table lists a few hundred thousand distinct CDR3 sequences, roughly 8.6% of them singletons. This CDR3 has 12 amino acids. V dropped 7 bases and J dropped 10 bases, with 14 bases sitting between them. Germline V gene data show CDR1 as SNHLY and CDR2 as FYNNEI. To note about this clonotype: The antigen remains unidentified.

Study-wide results and limits: There is a chance that invariant MAIT and iNKT cells partially muddied zero-insertion analyses.

These same records also appear under a second study, on yellow fever vaccine responses in identical twins. This second study notes: Reported findings indicate that twins' vaccine T cell responses seemed partially convergent, partially personalized.

The sequence was collected from a woman between 18 and 29 years old in good health. V and J are TRBV2 and TRBJ2-1, with D hard to call. Sample: memory (CD45RO+) T cells sorted from blood. As DNA, the CDR3 is TGTGCCAGCAACAGAGCCCTGGGAGAGCAGTTCTTC. Its protein is CASNRALGEQFF.